A selection of T cell receptor beta chains follows, all from one sample in a study of technical replicates of blood from several donors. Only in-frame clones appear in the TCRdb table, and some are missing; sequencing was by immunoSEQ multiplex PCR. The table lists around 100,000 clones, approximately 94% of them singletons. Sequenced input: T cells isolated from PBMCs. The receptors originated from a human donor in good health. Both conserved end residues are part of each CDR3. Fields, in order: clone size, V gene, CDR3 length, D gene, J gene, CDR3 DNA, CDR3 protein. The D gene is left open where the match is weak. Rows give clone size only sometimes, using once, few, many, or a class for an expanded clone.

-,TRBV10-3,15,TRBD1,TRBJ1-4,TGTGCCATCAGTGAGTCGATAGAACAGGGGGGAAAACTGTTTTTT,CAISESIEQGGKLFF
-,TRBV7-9,13,-,TRBJ1-2,TGTGCCAGCAGCGCAGGGTCCCTCTATGGCTACACCTTC,CASSAGSLYGYTF
-,TRBV2,14,TRBD2,TRBJ2-1,TGTGCCAGCATGGACGGGAGGGCCCGTGATGAGCAGTTCTTC,CASMDGRARDEQFF
-,TRBV9,15,TRBD1,TRBJ2-1,TGTGCCAGCAGCGAGACAAGGGGGCCCTACAATGAGCAGTTCTTC,CASSETRGPYNEQFF
-,TRBV7-8,14,-,TRBJ1-1,TGTGCCAGCAGCTTAATGGCAGGGAACACTGAAGCTTTCTTT,CASSLMAGNTEAFF
-,TRBV11-2,11,-,TRBJ2-7,TGTGCCAGCAGCTTAGGGGAGGAGCAGTACTTC,CASSLGEEQYF
-,TRBV28,15,TRBD2,TRBJ2-2,TGTGCCACGCTCCGCGGCGGGAGTTTTACCGGGGAGCTGTTTTTT,CATLRGGSFTGELFF
-,TRBV9,14,TRBD1,TRBJ2-7,TGTGCCAGCAGCCCGGGACAGATCTCCTACGAGCAGTACTTC,CASSPGQISYEQYF
-,TRBV4-2,14,TRBD2,TRBJ2-7,TGTGCCAGCAGCCAGCTAGCGGGACCCTACGAGCAGTACTTC,CASSQLAGPYEQYF
-,TRBV5-6,15,-,TRBJ1-2,TGTGCCAGCAGCTTGGGGATACAGGATTACTATGGCTACACCTTC,CASSLGIQDYYGYTF
-,TRBV21-1,16,-,TRBJ2-2,TGTGCCAGCAGCAAGGACGGGGGGCTAGGGACCGGGGAGCTGTTTTTT,CASSKDGGLGTGELFF
-,TRBV7-2,14,-,TRBJ2-1,TGTGCCAGCAGCTTTACCGGTTCCTACAATGAGCAGTTCTTC,CASSFTGSYNEQFF
-,TRBV5-1,14,-,TRBJ2-5,TGCGCCAGCAGCTTGGCCGGCGGCCAAGAGACCCAGTACTTC,CASSLAGGQETQYF
-,TRBV19,15,-,TRBJ2-7,TGTGCCAGTAGTATAGGGGGTAGGGGCCATTACGAGCAGTACTTC,CASSIGGRGHYEQYF
-,TRBV10-1,13,-,TRBJ1-5,TGCGCCAGCAGTATCGCAGTCGATCAGCCCCAGCATTTT,CASSIAVDQPQHF
-,TRBV30,14,TRBD1,TRBJ2-1,TGTGCCTCAGAATTTGACAGGGTAGAAAATGAGCAGTTCTTC,CASEFDRVENEQFF
-,TRBV29-1,14,-,TRBJ1-5,TGCAGCGTTGGGGAAGACAGCTACAATCAGCCCCAGCATTTT,CSVGEDSYNQPQHF
-,TRBV27,16,-,TRBJ2-4,TGTGCCAGCATCGCCCGGGTTAACACCGGCAAAAACATTCAGTACTTC,CASIARVNTGKNIQYF
-,TRBV5-1,15,-,TRBJ2-1,TGCGCCAGCAGCCCGGTGGGGACTGAACACAATGAGCAGTTCTTC,CASSPVGTEHNEQFF
-,TRBV10-3,13,TRBD1,TRBJ1-2,TGTGCCATCAGTGAAGACAGGGTGGATGGCTACACCTTC,CAISEDRVDGYTF
-,TRBV19,14,TRBD2,TRBJ2-1,TGTGCCAGTAGTGCGGGGGATTTCGTTAGTGAGCAGTTCTTC,CASSAGDFVSEQFF
many,TRBV7-3,14,TRBD2,TRBJ2-3,TGTGCCAGCAGCTTTAGCGGGAGCACAGATACGCAGTATTTT,CASSFSGSTDTQYF
-,TRBV9,15,TRBD1,TRBJ2-3,TGTGCCAGCAGCGGACAGGGGGCGGGCACAGATACGCAGTATTTT,CASSGQGAGTDTQYF
once,TRBV4-3,14,-,TRBJ2-3,TGCGCCAGCAGCCAAGATGGGGGCCCAGATACGCAGTATTTT,CASSQDGGPDTQYF
-,TRBV7-8,14,-,TRBJ2-7,TGTGCCAGCAGCTTAGTTGGGGGCACCTACGAGCAGTACTTC,CASSLVGGTYEQYF
-,TRBV7-3,12,-,TRBJ2-1,TGTGCCAGCAGCTATCCCGGGAATGAGCAGTTCTTC,CASSYPGNEQFF
-,TRBV28,15,-,TRBJ1-4,TGTGCCAGCAGTTCAGTCCTAGCAACTAATGAAAAACTGTTTTTT,CASSSVLATNEKLFF
-,TRBV15,15,-,TRBJ2-6,TGTGCCACCAGCAGCGGTTTATCCGGGGCCAACGTCCTGACTTTC,CATSSGLSGANVLTF
-,TRBV4-1,15,-,TRBJ2-3,TGCGCCAGCAGCCAAGGATGGCGGTTAACAGATACGCAGTATTTT,CASSQGWRLTDTQYF
-,TRBV14,13,TRBD2,TRBJ2-1,TGTGCCAGCAGCCAACAGACTAGCGGTGAGCAGTTCTTC,CASSQQTSGEQFF
-,TRBV27,14,TRBD1,TRBJ2-6,TGTGCCAGCAATAGGGGGCTAGGGGCCAACGTCCTGACTTTC,CASNRGLGANVLTF
-,TRBV9,15,-,TRBJ2-3,TGTGCCAGCAGCATCCAGGACTCTCGCACAGATACGCAGTATTTT,CASSIQDSRTDTQYF
-,TRBV30,12,-,TRBJ1-4,TGTGCCTGGAGTAGGAGAAATGAAAAACTGTTTTTT,CAWSRRNEKLFF
-,TRBV11-2,11,-,TRBJ2-7,TGTGCCAGCAGCCGTTCCTACGAGCAGTACTTC,CASSRSYEQYF
-,TRBV5-1,13,TRBD1,TRBJ2-1,TGCGCCAGCAGCTTGGGGACAGGGAATGAGCAGTTCTTC,CASSLGTGNEQFF
-,TRBV19,13,-,TRBJ2-2,TGTGCCAGTAGTACTGGACAGATCGGGGAGCTGTTTTTT,CASSTGQIGELFF
-,TRBV29-1,12,-,TRBJ2-7,TGCAGCGTTGCACCAAATTCCGCGGAGCAGTACTTC,CSVAPNSAEQYF
once,TRBV18,13,-,TRBJ1-1,TGTGCCAGCTCACCTGTCCCAGGGGCTGAAGCTTTCTTT,CASSPVPGAEAFF
-,TRBV21-1,15,-,TRBJ1-4,TGTGCCAGCAGCAGGGGACAGGGACTATATGAAAAACTGTTTTTT,CASSRGQGLYEKLFF
-,TRBV5-4,15,TRBD2,TRBJ2-1,TGTGCCAGCAGCTATTCTAGCGGGAGACTCAGTGAGCAGTTCTTC,CASSYSSGRLSEQFF
-,TRBV7-3,14,-,TRBJ1-1,TGTGCCAGCAGCTTAACGTTGACAGGCTCGCAAGCTTTCTTT,CASSLTLTGSQAFF
few,TRBV19,14,-,TRBJ1-3,TGTGCCAGTACTCAAGGAGGGCTTGGAAACACCATATATTTT,CASTQGGLGNTIYF
-,TRBV29-1,17,-,TRBJ2-2,TGCAGCGTTGAAGATCGTTTCGGCGTGGGGGCCACCGGGGAGCTGTTTTTT,CSVEDRFGVGATGELFF
-,TRBV9,17,TRBD1,TRBJ1-1,TGTGCCAGCAGCGTATTACCGGGACAGGGGTGGGACACTGAAGCTTTCTTT,CASSVLPGQGWDTEAFF
-,TRBV11-2,14,-,TRBJ2-7,TGTGCCAGCAGCATTCCCAGGGGCCCCTACGAGCAGTACTTC,CASSIPRGPYEQYF
once,TRBV9,12,-,TRBJ1-4,TGTGCCAGCAGCGGACAATTAGGAAAACTGTTTTTT,CASSGQLGKLFF
-,TRBV7-2,14,-,TRBJ2-7,TGTGCCAGCAGCTCCGGTTACAGCTCCTACGAGCAGTACTTC,CASSSGYSSYEQYF
-,TRBV7-9,14,TRBD2,TRBJ2-1,TGTGCCTCCGAGAGACTAGCGGGAGAAGGCGAGCAGTTCTTC,CASERLAGEGEQFF
-,TRBV4-2,14,-,TRBJ2-3,TGTGCCAGCAGCCAAGATCTCCTAACAGATACGCAGTATTTT,CASSQDLLTDTQYF
-,TRBV27,14,-,TRBJ1-5,TGTGCCAGCAGCCCTGACAGAGAGAATCAGCCCCAGCATTTT,CASSPDRENQPQHF
-,TRBV6-5,14,-,TRBJ2-7,TGTGCCAGCAGTTACGCAGGGGTAAGCTACGAGCAGTACTTC,CASSYAGVSYEQYF
-,TRBV11-3,17,TRBD2,TRBJ2-1,TGTGCCAGCAGCTTAGAGGGGGCGGGAGGGCACGGGAATGAGCAGTTCTTC,CASSLEGAGGHGNEQFF
-,TRBV5-6,15,TRBD2,TRBJ2-1,TGTGCCAGCAGCTCGGGCCTAGCGGCTTACAATGAGCAGTTCTTC,CASSSGLAAYNEQFF
-,TRBV19,14,-,TRBJ2-7,TGTGCCAGTAGTATAATAGGACAGTCCTACGAGCAGTACTTC,CASSIIGQSYEQYF
-,TRBV4-1,14,TRBD1,TRBJ2-7,TGCGCCAGCAGCCGATCCGGGACAGCTTACGAGCAGTACTTC,CASSRSGTAYEQYF